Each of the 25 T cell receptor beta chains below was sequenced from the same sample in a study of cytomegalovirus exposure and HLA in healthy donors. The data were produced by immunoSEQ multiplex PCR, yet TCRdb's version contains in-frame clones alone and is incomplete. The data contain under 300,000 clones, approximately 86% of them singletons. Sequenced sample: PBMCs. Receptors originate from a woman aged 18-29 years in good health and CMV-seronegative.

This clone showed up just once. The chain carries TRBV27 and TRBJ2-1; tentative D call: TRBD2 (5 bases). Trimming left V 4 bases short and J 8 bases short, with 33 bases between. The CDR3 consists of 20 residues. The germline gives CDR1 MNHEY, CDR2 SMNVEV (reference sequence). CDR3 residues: CASSSLQLDPLRATGDEQFF. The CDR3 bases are TGTGCCAGCAGTTCCCTACAGCTAGACCCACTTAGGGCCACCGGGGATGAGCAGTTCTTC.

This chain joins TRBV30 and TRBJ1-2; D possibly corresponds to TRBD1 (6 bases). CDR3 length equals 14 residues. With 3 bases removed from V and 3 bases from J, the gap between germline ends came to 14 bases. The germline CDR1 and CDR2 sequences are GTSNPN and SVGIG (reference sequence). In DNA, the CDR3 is TGTGCCTGGAGGGCCCACCAGGGGTACTATGGCTACACCTTC. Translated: CAWRAHQGYYGYTF.

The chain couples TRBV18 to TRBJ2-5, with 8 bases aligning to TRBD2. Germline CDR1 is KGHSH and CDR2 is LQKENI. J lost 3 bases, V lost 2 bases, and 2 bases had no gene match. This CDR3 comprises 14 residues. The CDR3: CASSPGSGKETQYF. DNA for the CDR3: TGTGCCAGCTCACCAGGTAGCGGGAAAGAGACCCAGTACTTC.

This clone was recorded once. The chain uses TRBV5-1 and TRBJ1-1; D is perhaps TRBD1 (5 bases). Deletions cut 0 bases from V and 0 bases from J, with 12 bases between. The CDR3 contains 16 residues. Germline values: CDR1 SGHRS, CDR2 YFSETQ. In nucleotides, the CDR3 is TGCGCCAGCAGCTTGGAGGGGCAGGGCATGAACACTGAAGCTTTCTTT. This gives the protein CASSLEGQGMNTEAFF.

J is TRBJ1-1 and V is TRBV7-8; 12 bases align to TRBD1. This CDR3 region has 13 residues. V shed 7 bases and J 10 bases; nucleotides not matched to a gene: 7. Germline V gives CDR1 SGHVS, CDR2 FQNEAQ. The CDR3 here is CASTRDRGLVAFF. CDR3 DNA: TGTGCCAGCACCCGGGACAGGGGGCTCGTAGCTTTCTTT.

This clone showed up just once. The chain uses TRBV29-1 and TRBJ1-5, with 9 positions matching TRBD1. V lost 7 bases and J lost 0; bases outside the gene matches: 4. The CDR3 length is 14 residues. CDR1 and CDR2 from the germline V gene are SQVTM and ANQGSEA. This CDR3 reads CSAGTGYSNQPQHF. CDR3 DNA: TGCAGCGCAGGGACAGGGTATAGCAATCAGCCCCAGCATTTT.

The CDR3 region has the DNA TGCAGCGTTGAGGGAGGGCCTTCGGGTGGAAACACCATATATTTT. This gives the protein CSVEGGPSGGNTIYF. The rearrangement uses TRBV29-1 and TRBJ1-3; no firm D call. CDR1 is SQVTM, CDR2 ANQGSEA, per germline. V lost 3 bases and J 3 bases, leaving 15 bases between the germline ends. CDR3 size: 15 residues.

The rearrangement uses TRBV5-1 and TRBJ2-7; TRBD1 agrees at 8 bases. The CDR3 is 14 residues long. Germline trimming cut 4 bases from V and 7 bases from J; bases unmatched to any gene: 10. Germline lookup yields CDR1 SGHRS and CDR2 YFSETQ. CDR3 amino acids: CASSDWTGRGEQYF. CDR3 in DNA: TGCGCCAGCAGCGATTGGACAGGGAGAGGTGAGCAGTACTTC.

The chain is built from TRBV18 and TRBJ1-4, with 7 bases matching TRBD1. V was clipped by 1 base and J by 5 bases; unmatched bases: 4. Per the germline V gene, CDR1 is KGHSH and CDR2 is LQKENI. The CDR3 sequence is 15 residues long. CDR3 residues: CASSPQGAENEKLFF. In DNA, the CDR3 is TGTGCCAGCTCACCACAGGGGGCAGAGAATGAAAAACTGTTTTTT.

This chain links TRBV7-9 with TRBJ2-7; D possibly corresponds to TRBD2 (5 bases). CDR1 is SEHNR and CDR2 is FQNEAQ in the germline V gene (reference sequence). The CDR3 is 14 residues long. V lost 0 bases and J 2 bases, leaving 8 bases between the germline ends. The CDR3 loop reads CASSLAVTTYEQYF. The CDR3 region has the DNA TGTGCCAGCAGCTTAGCGGTGACTACCTACGAGCAGTACTTC.

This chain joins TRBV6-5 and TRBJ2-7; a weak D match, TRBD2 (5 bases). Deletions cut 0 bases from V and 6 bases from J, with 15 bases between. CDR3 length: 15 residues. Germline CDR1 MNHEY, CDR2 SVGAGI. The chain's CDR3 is CASSYSTLLEREQYF. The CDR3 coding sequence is TGTGCCAGCAGTTACTCGACGCTACTAGAACGCGAGCAGTACTTC.

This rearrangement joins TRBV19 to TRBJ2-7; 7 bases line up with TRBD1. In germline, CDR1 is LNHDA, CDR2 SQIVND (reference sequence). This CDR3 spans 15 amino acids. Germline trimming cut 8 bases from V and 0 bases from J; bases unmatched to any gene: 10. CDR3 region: CASQWADRSSYEQYF. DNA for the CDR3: TGTGCCAGTCAATGGGCGGACAGGTCCTCCTACGAGCAGTACTTC.

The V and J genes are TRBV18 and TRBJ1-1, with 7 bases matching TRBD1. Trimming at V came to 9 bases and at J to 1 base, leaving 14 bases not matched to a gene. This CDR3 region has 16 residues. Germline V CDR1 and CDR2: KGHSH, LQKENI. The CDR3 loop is CASSPPGGSSNTEAFF. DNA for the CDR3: TGTGCCAGTTCCCCCCCAGGGGGTTCGTCGAACACTGAAGCTTTCTTT.

This CDR3 is CASSLGVTGWSNVLTF. The CDR3 coding sequence is TGTGCCAGCAGCTTAGGAGTGACAGGGTGGTCCAACGTCCTGACTTTC. The chain combines TRBV7-2 with TRBJ2-6; 7 bases fit TRBD1. Trimming cost V 1 base and J 8 bases; bases outside gene matches: 8. The CDR3 is 16 amino acids. CDR1 and CDR2 from the germline V gene are SGHTA and FQGNSA.

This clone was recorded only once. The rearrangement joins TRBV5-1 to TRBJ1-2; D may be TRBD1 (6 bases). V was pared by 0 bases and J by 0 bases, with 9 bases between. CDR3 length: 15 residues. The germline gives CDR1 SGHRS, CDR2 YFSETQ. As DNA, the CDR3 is TGCGCCAGCAGCTTGGCCGGGACAACTAACTATGGCTACACCTTC. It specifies CASSLAGTTNYGYTF.

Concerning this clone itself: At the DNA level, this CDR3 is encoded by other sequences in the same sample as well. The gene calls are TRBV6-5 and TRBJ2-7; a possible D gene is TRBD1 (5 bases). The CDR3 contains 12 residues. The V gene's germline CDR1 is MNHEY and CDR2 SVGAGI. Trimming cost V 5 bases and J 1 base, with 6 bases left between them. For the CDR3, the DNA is TGTGCCAGCAGTGCAGGGTCCTACGAGCAGTACTTC. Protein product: CASSAGSYEQYF.

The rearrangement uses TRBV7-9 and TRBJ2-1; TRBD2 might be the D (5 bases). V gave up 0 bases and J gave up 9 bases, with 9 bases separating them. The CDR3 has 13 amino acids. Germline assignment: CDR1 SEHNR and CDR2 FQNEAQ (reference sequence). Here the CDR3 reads CASSLAGVGEQFF. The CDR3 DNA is TGTGCCAGCAGCTTAGCGGGAGTTGGTGAGCAGTTCTTC.

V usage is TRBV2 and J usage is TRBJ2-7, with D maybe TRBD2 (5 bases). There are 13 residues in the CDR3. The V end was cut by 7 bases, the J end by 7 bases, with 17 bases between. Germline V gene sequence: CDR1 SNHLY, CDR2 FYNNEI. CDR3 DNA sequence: TGTGCCAGCATGCTGTCCCAGTCGGGAGAGCAGTACTTC. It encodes CASMLSQSGEQYF.

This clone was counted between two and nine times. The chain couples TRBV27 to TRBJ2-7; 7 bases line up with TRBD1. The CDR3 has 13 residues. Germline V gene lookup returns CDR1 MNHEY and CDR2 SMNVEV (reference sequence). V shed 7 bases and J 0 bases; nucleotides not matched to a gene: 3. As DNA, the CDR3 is TGTGCCAGCAAGGGGGACAGCTCCTACGAGCAGTACTTC. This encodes CASKGDSSYEQYF.

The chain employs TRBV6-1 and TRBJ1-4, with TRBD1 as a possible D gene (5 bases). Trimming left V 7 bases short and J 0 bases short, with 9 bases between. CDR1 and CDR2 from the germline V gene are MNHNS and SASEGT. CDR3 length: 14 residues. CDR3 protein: CASKDRSTNEKLFF. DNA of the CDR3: TGTGCCAGCAAAGACAGATCAACTAATGAAAAACTGTTTTTT.

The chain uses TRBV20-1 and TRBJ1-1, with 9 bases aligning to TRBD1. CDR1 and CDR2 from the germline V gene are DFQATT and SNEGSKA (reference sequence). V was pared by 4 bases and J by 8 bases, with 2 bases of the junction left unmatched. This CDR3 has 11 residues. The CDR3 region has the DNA TGCAGTGCTAAGGGACAGGGAGAAGCTTTCTTT. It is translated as CSAKGQGEAFF.

The CDR3 is CASSRRRGLTEAFF. DNA for the CDR3: TGTGCCAGCAGTCGACGAAGGGGATTAACTGAAGCTTTCTTT. The chain carries TRBV27 and TRBJ1-1, with D tentatively TRBD1 (5 bases). Germline CDR1 reads MNHEY; CDR2 reads SMNVEV (reference sequence). V was cut by 5 bases and J by 5 bases, with 15 bases left in between. This CDR3 comprises 14 residues.

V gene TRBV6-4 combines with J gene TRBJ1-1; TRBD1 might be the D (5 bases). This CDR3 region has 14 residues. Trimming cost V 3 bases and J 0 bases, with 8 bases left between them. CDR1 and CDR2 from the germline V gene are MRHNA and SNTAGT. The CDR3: CASSDGGMNTEAFF. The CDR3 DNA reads TGTGCCAGCAGTGATGGGGGGATGAACACTGAAGCTTTCTTT.

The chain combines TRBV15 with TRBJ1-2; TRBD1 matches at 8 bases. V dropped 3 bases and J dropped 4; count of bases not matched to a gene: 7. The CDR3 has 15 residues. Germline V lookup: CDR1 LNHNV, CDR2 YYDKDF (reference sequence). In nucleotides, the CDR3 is TGTGCCACCAGCAGGACGACAGGGGCGTTCTATGGCTACACCTTC. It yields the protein CATSRTTGAFYGYTF.

The CDR3 is CAWSATVNTEAFF. The CDR3 region has the DNA TGTGCCTGGAGCGCTACAGTGAACACTGAAGCTTTCTTT. V gene TRBV30 combines with J gene TRBJ1-1; D uncertain. This CDR3 is 13 amino acids long. Trimming stripped 3 bases from V and 0 bases from J, with 8 bases between. CDR1 GTSNPN and CDR2 SVGIG come from the germline V gene (reference sequence).